What follows describes a single TCR beta chain. This CDR3 has 16 amino acids. The germline V gene encodes CDR1 SGHTA and CDR2 FQGNSA. Between the trimmed V and J ends, which lost 3 bases and 2 bases, there was a span of 16 bases. The data are from a study of T cell changes during pregnancy in multiple sclerosis. Clones were sequenced by immunoSEQ multiplex PCR, and TCRdb holds only the in-frame ones, with some missing. The sample consists of 69,000 or so clones, around nine tenths of them appearing once. The clonotype comes from a female donor in good health, enrolled as a control in a pregnancy study. The material was CD4+ T cells from peripheral blood mononuclear cells, obtained in the third trimester of pregnancy. The rearrangement uses TRBV7-2 and TRBJ2-5, with D tentatively TRBD2 (6 bases). CDR3 region: CASSLGVGRGQETQYF. The CDR3 DNA follows: TGTGCCAGCAGCTTGGGCGTCGGGCGGGGTCAAGAGACCCAGTACTTC.